These 6 T cell receptor beta chains originate from one sample sequenced in a study of human T cells and chemical hapten exposure. MiXCR, run by TCRdb on the RACE reads, gives a single entry per CDR3 protein. In the table there are 150,000 or so distinct CDR3 sequences, 13% to 15% of which are singletons. The time point was: patch test 1, 2 weeks after DPC sensitization. Treatment defined: therapeutic diphenylcyclopropenone sensitization with weekly scalp DPC. The source was whole blood, collected in connection with sensitization to the hapten diphenylcyclopropenone (DPC). All receptors derive from a woman between 25 and 40 years old with alopecia areata. Some clones in this sample may be carry-over from other donors' samples.

This clonotype was seen a few times. As DNA, the CDR3 is TGTGCCAGCAGATTTTTTAGCGGGGGGTACAATGAGCAGTTCTTC. Encoded protein: CASRFFSGGYNEQFF. V gene TRBV6-5 combines with J gene TRBJ2-1, with 10 bases lining up with TRBD2. Germline V CDR1 and CDR2: MNHEY, SVGAGI. V shed 6 bases and J 4 bases; nucleotides not matched to a gene: 6. The CDR3 spans 15 residues.

The chain has TRBV12-3 or TRBV12-4 and TRBJ1-6, with D perhaps matching TRBD1 (5 bases). Trimming left V 5 bases short and J 6 bases short, with 11 bases between. This CDR3 is built from 14 residues. This CDR3 is CASSPRQSNSPLHF. The CDR3 coding sequence is TGTGCCAGCAGTCCCCGACAGAGTAATTCACCCCTCCACTTT.

The chain employs TRBV6-5 and TRBJ1-4; D gene uncertain. Germline-derived CDR1 and CDR2 are MNHEY and SVGAGI. The V end lost 0 bases, the J end lost 3 bases, and 8 bases lay between the germline ends. This CDR3 has 15 amino acids. CDR3 sequence reads: CASSYSASPNEKLFF. CDR3 DNA sequence: TGTGCCAGCAGTTACTCGGCCAGCCCTAATGAAAAACTGTTTTTT.

This chain links TRBV30 with TRBJ2-2, with D tentatively TRBD2 (6 bases). CDR3 length: 16 amino acids. Germline CDR1 GTSNPN, CDR2 SVGIG (reference sequence). Trimming took off 4 bases at V and 0 bases at J, with 15 bases between the two ends. This CDR3 reads CAWKRGGTANTGELFF. As DNA, the CDR3 is TGTGCCTGGAAGAGGGGAGGAACCGCGAACACCGGGGAGCTGTTTTTT.

This chain links TRBV30 with TRBJ1-5; possible D gene TRBD1, 6 bases. In germline, CDR1 is GTSNPN, CDR2 SVGIG (reference sequence). Trimming took off 0 bases at V and 5 bases at J, with 14 bases between the two ends. The CDR3 consists of 15 residues. The CDR3 sequence is CAWSVRGAVYQPQHF. The CDR3 region has the DNA TGTGCCTGGAGTGTAAGGGGGGCAGTTTATCAGCCCCAGCATTTT. The variable domain in full, with the rest retrieved from reference TRBV30 and TRBJ1-5, is SQTIHQWPATLVQPVGSPLSLECTVEGTSNPNLYWYRQAAGRGLQLLFYSVGIGQISSEVPQNLSASRPQDRQFILSSKKLLLSDSGFYLCAWSVRGAVYQPQHFGDGTRLSIL.

The V and J genes are TRBV6-2 or TRBV6-3 and TRBJ1-6; D unclear. V was trimmed by 6 bases and J by 9 bases, leaving 9 bases between them. The V gene's germline CDR1 is MNHEY and CDR2 SVGEGT. The CDR3 has 12 amino acids. The CDR3 DNA reads TGTGCCAGCAGCTCCGGTTTTTCACCCCTCCACTTT. Amino acids: CASSSGFSPLHF.